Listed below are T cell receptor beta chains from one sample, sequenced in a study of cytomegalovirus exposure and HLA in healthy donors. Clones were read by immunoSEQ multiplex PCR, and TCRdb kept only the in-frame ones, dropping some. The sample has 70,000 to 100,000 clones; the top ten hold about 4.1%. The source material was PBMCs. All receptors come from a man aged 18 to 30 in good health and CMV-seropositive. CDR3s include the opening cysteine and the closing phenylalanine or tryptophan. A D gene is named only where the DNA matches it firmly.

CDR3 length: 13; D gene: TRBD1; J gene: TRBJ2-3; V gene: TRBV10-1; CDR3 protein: CASSGTGEDTQYF; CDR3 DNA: TGCGCCAGCAGTGGAACAGGGGAGGATACGCAGTATTTT
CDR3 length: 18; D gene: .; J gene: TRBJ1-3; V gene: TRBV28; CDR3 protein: CASSLWVVRADSGNTIYF; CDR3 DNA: TGTGCCAGCAGTTTATGGGTGGTGAGGGCAGACTCTGGAAACACCATATATTTT
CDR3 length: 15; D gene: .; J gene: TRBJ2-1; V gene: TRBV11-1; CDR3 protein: CASSLRYGGGNEQFF; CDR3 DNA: TGTGCCAGCAGCTTAAGGTACGGCGGAGGGAATGAGCAGTTCTTC
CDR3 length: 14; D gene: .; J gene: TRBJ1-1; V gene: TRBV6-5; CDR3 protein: CASRPGGMNTEAFF; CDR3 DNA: TGTGCCAGCAGACCGGGAGGTATGAACACTGAAGCTTTCTTT
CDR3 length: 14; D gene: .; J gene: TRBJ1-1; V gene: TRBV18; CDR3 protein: CASSKERENTEAFF; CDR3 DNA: TGTGCCAGCTCCAAAGAACGGGAGAACACTGAAGCTTTCTTT
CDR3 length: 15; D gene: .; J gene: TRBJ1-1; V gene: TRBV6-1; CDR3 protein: CASSEDSNRNTEAFF; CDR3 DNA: TGTGCCAGCAGTGAAGACAGTAATAGGAACACTGAAGCTTTCTTT
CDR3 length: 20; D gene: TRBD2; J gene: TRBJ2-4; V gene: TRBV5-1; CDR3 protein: CASSQSSRTSGIISKNIQYF; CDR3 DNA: TGCGCCAGCAGCCAATCCTCCCGGACTAGCGGGATCATATCCAAAAACATTCAGTACTTC
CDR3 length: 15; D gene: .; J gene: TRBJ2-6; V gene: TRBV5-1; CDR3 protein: CASSAGGSGANVLTF; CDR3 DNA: TGCGCCAGCAGCGCTGGGGGGTCTGGGGCCAACGTCCTGACTTTC
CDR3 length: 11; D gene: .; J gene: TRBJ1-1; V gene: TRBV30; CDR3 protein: CAWSVYTEAFF; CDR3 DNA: TGTGCCTGGAGTGTATATACTGAAGCTTTCTTT
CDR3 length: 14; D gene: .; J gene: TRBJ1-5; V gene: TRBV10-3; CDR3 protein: CATPDGKFNQPQHF; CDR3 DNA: TGTGCCACCCCGGACGGGAAATTCAATCAGCCCCAGCATTTT
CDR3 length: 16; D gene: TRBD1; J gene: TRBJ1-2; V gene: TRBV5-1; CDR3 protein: CASSSSPGQGAYGYTF; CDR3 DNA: TGCGCCAGCAGCTCGAGCCCGGGACAGGGGGCGTATGGCTACACCTTC
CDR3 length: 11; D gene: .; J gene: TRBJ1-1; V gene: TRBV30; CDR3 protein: CAWSGGPEAFF; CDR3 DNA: TGTGCCTGGAGTGGAGGTCCTGAAGCTTTCTTT
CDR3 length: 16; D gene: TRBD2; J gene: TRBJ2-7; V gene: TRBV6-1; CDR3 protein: CASSDRDYQPTYEQYF; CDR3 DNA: TGTGCCAGCAGTGACCGGGACTACCAGCCGACCTACGAGCAGTACTTC
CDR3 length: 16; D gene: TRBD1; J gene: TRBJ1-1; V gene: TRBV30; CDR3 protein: CAWSAPGQIPWRGAFF; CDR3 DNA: TGTGCCTGGAGTGCCCCGGGACAGATACCTTGGCGAGGAGCTTTCTTT
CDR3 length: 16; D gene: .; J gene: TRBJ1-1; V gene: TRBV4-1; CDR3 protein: CASSQDGAARTTEAFF; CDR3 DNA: TGCGCCAGCAGCCAAGACGGAGCGGCCAGAACAACTGAAGCTTTCTTT
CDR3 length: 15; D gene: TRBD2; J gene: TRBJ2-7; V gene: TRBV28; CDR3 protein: CASSLGLADLYEQYF; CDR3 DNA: TGTGCCAGCAGTTTAGGGCTAGCGGATCTCTACGAGCAGTACTTC
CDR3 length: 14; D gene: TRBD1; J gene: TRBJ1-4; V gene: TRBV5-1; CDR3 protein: CASSLWTGDEKLFF; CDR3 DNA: TGCGCCAGCAGCTTGTGGACAGGGGACGAAAAACTGTTTTTT
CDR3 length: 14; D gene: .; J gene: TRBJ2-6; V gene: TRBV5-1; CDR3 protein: CASTGNSGANVLTF; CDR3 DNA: TGCGCCAGCACCGGGAACTCTGGGGCCAACGTCCTGACTTTC
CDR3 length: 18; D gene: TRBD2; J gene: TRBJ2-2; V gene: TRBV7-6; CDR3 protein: CASSTGLAGLGNTGELFF; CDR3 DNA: TGTGCCAGCAGCACTGGACTAGCGGGATTAGGGAACACCGGGGAGCTGTTTTTT
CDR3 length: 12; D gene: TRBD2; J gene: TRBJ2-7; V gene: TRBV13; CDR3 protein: CASTRGRAEQYF; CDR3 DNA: TGTGCCAGCACCCGGGGGAGGGCCGAGCAGTACTTC
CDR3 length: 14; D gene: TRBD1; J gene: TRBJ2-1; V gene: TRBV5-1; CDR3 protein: CASSFRDRGHEQFF; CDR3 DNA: TGCGCCAGCAGCTTCCGGGACAGGGGGCATGAGCAGTTCTTC
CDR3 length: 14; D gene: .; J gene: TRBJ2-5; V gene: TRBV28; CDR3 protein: CASSPTWSEETQYF; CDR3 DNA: TGTGCCAGCAGTCCTACCTGGAGCGAAGAGACCCAGTACTTC
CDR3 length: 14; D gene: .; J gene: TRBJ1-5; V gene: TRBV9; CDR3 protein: CASSVGEGGQPQHF; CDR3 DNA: TGTGCCAGCAGCGTAGGGGAGGGCGGTCAGCCCCAGCATTTT
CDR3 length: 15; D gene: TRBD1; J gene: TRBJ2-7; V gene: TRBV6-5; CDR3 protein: CASSYGTGGGYEQYF; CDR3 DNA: TGTGCCAGCAGTTACGGGACAGGGGGCGGGTACGAGCAGTACTTC
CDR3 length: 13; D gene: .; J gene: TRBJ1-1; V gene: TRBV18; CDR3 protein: CASSPTQEGRAFF; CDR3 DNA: TGTGCCAGCTCACCTACCCAGGAGGGTAGGGCTTTCTTT
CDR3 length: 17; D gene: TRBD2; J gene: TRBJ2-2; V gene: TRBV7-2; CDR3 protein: CASGPSLTSGKGGELFF; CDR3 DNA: TGTGCCAGCGGCCCTTCCTTGACTAGCGGGAAGGGCGGGGAGCTGTTTTTT
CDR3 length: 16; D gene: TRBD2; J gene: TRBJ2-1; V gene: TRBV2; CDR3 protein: CASWGQREGLQYEQFF; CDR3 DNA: TGTGCCAGCTGGGGACAGCGGGAGGGCCTTCAGTATGAGCAGTTCTTC
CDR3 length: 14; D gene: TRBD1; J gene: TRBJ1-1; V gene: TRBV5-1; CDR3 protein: CASSFTGVATEAFF; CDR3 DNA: TGCGCCAGCAGCTTCACAGGGGTTGCCACTGAAGCTTTCTTT
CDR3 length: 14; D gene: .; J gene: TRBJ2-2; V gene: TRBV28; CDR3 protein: CASSTQVNTGELFF; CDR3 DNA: TGTGCCAGCAGCACACAGGTAAACACCGGGGAGCTGTTTTTT
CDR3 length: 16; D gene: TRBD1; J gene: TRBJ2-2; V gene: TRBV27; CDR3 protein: CASSPLHRGGTGELFF; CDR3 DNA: TGTGCCAGCAGTCCCCTTCACAGGGGTGGGACCGGGGAGCTGTTTTTT
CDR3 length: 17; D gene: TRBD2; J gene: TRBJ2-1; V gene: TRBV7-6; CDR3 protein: CASSLFAGEEGFNEQFF; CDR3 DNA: TGTGCCAGCAGCTTATTTGCGGGAGAGGAGGGCTTCAATGAGCAGTTCTTC
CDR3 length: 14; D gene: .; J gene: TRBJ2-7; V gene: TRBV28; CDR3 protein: CASSLILNSHEQYF; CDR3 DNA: TGTGCCAGCAGTTTAATATTAAACTCCCACGAGCAGTACTTC
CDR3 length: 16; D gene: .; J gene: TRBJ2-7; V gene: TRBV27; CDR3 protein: CASSPRPPGHHYEQYF; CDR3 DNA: TGTGCCAGCAGTCCGCGTCCCCCGGGACACCACTACGAGCAGTACTTC
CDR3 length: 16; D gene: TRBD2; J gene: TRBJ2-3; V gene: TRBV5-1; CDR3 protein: CASSTKLAVTADTQYF; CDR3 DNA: TGCGCCAGCAGCACTAAACTAGCGGTAACAGCAGATACGCAGTATTTT
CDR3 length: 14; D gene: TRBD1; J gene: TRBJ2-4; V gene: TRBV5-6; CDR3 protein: CASSGTVNKNIQYF; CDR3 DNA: TGTGCCAGCAGCGGGACAGTCAACAAAAACATTCAGTACTTC
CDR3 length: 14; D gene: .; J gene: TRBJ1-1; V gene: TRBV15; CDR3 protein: CATSRDAAATEAFF; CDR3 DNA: TGTGCCACCAGCAGAGATGCGGCCGCCACTGAAGCTTTCTTT
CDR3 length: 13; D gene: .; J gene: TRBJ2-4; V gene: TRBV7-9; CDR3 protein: CATPSHTGNIQYF; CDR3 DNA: TGTGCCACCCCCAGCCACACGGGAAACATTCAGTACTTC
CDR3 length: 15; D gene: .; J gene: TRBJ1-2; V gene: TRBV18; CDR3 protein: CASSPRGEAPYGYTF; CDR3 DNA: TGTGCCAGCTCACCCCGGGGGGAGGCCCCCTATGGCTACACCTTC
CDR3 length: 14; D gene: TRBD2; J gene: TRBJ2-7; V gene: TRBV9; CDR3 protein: CASSVGTSGYEQYF; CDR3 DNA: TGTGCCAGCAGCGTAGGGACTAGCGGCTACGAGCAGTACTTC
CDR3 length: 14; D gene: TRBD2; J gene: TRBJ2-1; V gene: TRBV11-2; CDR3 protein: CASSLAGGSDEQFF; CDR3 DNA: TGTGCCAGCAGCCTAGCGGGAGGTTCTGATGAGCAGTTCTTC
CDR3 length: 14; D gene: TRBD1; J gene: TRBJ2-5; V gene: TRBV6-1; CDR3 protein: CASSEGGQGKTQYF; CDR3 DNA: TGTGCCAGCAGTGAAGGGGGACAGGGGAAGACCCAGTACTTC
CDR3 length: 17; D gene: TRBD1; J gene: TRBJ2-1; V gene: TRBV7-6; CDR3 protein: CASSTKKRDSPYNEQFF; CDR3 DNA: TGTGCCAGCAGTACAAAAAAGAGGGACAGCCCTTACAATGAGCAGTTCTTC
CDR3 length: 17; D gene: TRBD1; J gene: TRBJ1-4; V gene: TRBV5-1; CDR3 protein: CASSLGQGLNEIEKLFF; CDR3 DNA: TGCGCCAGCAGCTTGGGACAGGGACTCAATGAAATAGAAAAACTGTTTTTT
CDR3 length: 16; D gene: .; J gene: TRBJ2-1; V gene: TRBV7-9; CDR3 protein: CASSLLGGGPIDEQFF; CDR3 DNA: TGTGCCAGCAGCCTGTTAGGGGGAGGGCCAATTGATGAGCAGTTCTTC
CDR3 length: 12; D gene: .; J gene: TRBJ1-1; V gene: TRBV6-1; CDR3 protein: CASTFRGTEAFF; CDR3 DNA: TGTGCCAGCACATTTAGGGGGACTGAAGCTTTCTTT
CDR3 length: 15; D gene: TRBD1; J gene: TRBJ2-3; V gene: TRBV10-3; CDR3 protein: CAISTRQGITDTQYF; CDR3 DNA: TGTGCCATCAGCACAAGACAGGGGATCACAGATACGCAGTATTTT
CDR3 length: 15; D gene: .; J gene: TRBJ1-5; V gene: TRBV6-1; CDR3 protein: CASSFMTELNQPQHF; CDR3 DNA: TGTGCCAGCAGCTTTATGACGGAGTTGAATCAGCCCCAGCATTTT
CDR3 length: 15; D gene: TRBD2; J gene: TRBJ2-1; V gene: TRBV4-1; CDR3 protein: CASSLASGGALEQFF; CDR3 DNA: TGCGCCAGCAGCCTCGCGAGCGGGGGGGCGTTGGAGCAGTTCTTC
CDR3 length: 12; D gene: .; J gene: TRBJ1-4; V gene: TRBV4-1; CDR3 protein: CASSQVVEKLFF; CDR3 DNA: TGCGCCAGCAGCCAAGTCGTCGAAAAACTGTTTTTT